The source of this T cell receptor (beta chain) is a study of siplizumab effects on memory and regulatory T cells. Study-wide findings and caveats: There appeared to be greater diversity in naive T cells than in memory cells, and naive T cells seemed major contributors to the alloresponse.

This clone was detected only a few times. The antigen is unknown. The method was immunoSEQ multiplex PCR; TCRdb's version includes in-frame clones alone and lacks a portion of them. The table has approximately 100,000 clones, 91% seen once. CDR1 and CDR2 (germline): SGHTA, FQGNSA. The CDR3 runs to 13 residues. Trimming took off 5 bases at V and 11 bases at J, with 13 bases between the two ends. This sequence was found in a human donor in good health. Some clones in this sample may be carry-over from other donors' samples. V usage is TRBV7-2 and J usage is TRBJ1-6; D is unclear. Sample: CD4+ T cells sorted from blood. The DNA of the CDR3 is TGTGCCAGCAGCGCCGAATTTAGGCCACCCCTCCACTTT. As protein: CASSAEFRPPLHF. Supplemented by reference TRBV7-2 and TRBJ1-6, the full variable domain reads GAGVSQSPSNKVTEKGKDVELRCDPISGHTALYWYRQSLGQGLEFLIYFQGNSAPDKSGLPSDRFSAERTGGSVSTLTIQRTQQEDSAVYLCASSAEFRPPLHFGNGTRLTVT.